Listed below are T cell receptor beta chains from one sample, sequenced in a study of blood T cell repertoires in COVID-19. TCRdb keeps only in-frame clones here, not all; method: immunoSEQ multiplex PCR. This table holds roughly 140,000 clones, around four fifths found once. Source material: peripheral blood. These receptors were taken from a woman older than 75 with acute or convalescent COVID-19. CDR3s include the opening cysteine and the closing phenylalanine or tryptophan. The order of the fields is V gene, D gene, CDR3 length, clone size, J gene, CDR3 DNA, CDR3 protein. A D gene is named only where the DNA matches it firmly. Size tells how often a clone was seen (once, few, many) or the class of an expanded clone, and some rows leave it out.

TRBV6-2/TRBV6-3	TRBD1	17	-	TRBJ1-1	TGTGCCAGCAGTTATAGTAAGGGCAACAGGGGGCGGACTGAAGCTTTCTTT	CASSYSKGNRGRTEAFF
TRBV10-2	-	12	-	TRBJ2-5	TGCGCCAGCAGTGAGATACAAGAGACCCAGTACTTC	CASSEIQETQYF
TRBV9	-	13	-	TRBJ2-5	TGTGCCAGCAGCGTATCTAGCGTGGAGACCCAGTACTTC	CASSVSSVETQYF
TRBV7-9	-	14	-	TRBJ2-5	TGTGCCAGCAGCCCGGACTTGTACCAAGAGACCCAGTACTTC	CASSPDLYQETQYF
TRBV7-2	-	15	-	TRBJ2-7	TGTGCCAGCAGCTTATTCGGTAGCGAGGGTTTCGAGCAGTACTTC	CASSLFGSEGFEQYF
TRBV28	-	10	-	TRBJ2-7	TGTGCCAGCGATGGGGGCGGGAGGTACTTC	CASDGGGRYF
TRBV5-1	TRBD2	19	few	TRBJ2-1	TGCGCCAGCAGCGACAGCACTCGGCTAGCGGGAGGGGGGCGGAATGAGCAGTTCTTC	CASSDSTRLAGGGRNEQFF
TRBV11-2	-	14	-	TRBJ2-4	TGTGCCAGCAGCTTTCAGGCAGCCAAAAACATTCAGTACTTC	CASSFQAAKNIQYF
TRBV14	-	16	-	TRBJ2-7	TGTGCCAGCAGCCAAGGGCTTAGCGGTATGTCTATCGAGCAGTACTTC	CASSQGLSGMSIEQYF
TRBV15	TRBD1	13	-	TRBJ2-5	TGTGCCACCAGCATATCAGGGGGCGGGACCCAGTACTTC	CATSISGGGTQYF
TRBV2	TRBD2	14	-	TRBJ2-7	TGTGCCACCAAGGGACTAGCGGGATCCTACGAGCAGTACTTC	CATKGLAGSYEQYF
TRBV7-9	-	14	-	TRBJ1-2	TGTGCCAGCAGCTCCCTTATGTTCCACTATGGCTACACCTTC	CASSSLMFHYGYTF
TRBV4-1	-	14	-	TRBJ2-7	TGCGCCAGCAGCTCTCCTACTCGCGGGCCCGAGCAGTACTTC	CASSSPTRGPEQYF
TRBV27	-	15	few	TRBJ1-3	TGTGCCAGTCGCGCGGGGAACGAACCTGGAAACACCATATATTTT	CASRAGNEPGNTIYF
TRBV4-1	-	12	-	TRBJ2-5	TGCGCCAGCAGCCAATCAGGAGAGACCCAGTACTTC	CASSQSGETQYF
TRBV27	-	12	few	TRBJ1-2	TGTGCCAGCAGTGGGGGGAACTATGGCTACACCTTC	CASSGGNYGYTF
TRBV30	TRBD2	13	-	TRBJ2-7	TGTGCCTGGGTTAGCGGGTACTCCTACGAGCAGTACTTC	CAWVSGYSYEQYF
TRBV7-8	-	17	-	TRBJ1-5	TGTGCCAGCAGCTTAGATCCCTTTGGGGGGGCCCGTCAGCCCCAGCATTTT	CASSLDPFGGARQPQHF
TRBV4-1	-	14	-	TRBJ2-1	TGCGCCAGCAGCCTCGGGGAGGCCTACAATGAGCAGTTCTTC	CASSLGEAYNEQFF
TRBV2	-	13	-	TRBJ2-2	TGTGCCAGCAGTGAATCTAACACCGGGGAGCTGTTTTTT	CASSESNTGELFF
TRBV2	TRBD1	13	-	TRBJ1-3	TGTGCCAGCAGCGGACAGGGAGTAAACACCATATATTTT	CASSGQGVNTIYF
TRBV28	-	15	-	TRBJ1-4	TGTGCCAGCATGGGGCCCGCTTGGGGAAGTGAAAAACTGTTTTTT	CASMGPAWGSEKLFF
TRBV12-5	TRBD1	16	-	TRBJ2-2	TGTGCTAGTGGTTCGGACAGGGGGCAGGGTACCGGGGAGCTGTTTTTT	CASGSDRGQGTGELFF
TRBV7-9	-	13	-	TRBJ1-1	TGTGCCAGCAGAGCGACAGAGAACACTGAAGCTTTCTTT	CASRATENTEAFF
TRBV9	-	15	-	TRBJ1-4	TGTGCCAGCAGCGTAGGGGCAGCAACTAATGAAAAACTGTTTTTT	CASSVGAATNEKLFF
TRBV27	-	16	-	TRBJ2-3	TGTGCCAGCAGGAGGAAGAGCACAACTAGCACAGATACGCAGTATTTT	CASRRKSTTSTDTQYF
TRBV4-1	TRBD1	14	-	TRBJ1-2	TGCGCCAGCAGCCAAACGACAGGGAACTATGGCTACACCTTC	CASSQTTGNYGYTF
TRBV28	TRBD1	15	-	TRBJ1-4	TGTGCCAGCAGTTCAGACAGGGGGCCGGGGGAAAAACTGTTTTTT	CASSSDRGPGEKLFF